A single sample is the source of the 12 T cell receptor beta chains below, sequenced in a study of siplizumab effects on memory and regulatory T cells. Repertoires were generated with immunoSEQ multiplex PCR, while TCRdb's copy carries only in-frame clones and drops some. Among 100,000 or so clones listed, less than 95% were seen once. The sample comprised Tregs sorted from blood. The receptors originated from a human donor in good health.

The chain combines TRBV9 with TRBJ2-1; TRBD2 agrees at 7 bases. CDR3 length: 17 amino acids. V lost 0 bases and J lost 2; bases outside the gene matches: 8. From germline, CDR1 is SGDLS and CDR2 YYNGEE. The CDR3 region is CASSVAPLGTTYNEQFF. Here the CDR3 DNA reads TGTGCCAGCAGCGTAGCACCCCTGGGGACTACCTACAATGAGCAGTTCTTC.

V is TRBV28 and J is TRBJ2-3; 13 positions agree with TRBD2. This CDR3 contains 15 residues. The ends lost 6 bases at V and 6 bases at J; junction bases unmatched: 6. Germline CDR1 MDHEN, CDR2 SYDVKM. CDR3 region: CASRQLAGGSDTQYF. DNA of the CDR3: TGTGCCAGCAGACAACTAGCGGGAGGGAGTGATACGCAGTATTTT.

The rearrangement joins TRBV5-1 to TRBJ1-2; no clear D. From germline, CDR1 is SGHRS and CDR2 YFSETQ. Trimming took off 6 bases at V and 2 bases at J, with 17 bases between the two ends. The CDR3 sequence is 15 residues long. The CDR3 sequence is CASTNFKGRNYGYTF. The CDR3 DNA reads TGCGCCAGCACTAACTTTAAAGGACGGAACTATGGCTACACCTTC.

This clone was found once. This chain joins TRBV28 and TRBJ2-5; no firm D call. The DNA end is a closer match to TRBJ2-7, so the J assignment may be wrong. The CDR3 loop spans 14 amino acids. CDR1 and CDR2 from the germline V gene are MDHEN and SYDVKM. This chain's CDR3 is CASSYGFLTYEQYF. The CDR3 DNA sequence: TGTGCCAGCAGTTACGGCTTTTTAACCTACGAGCAGTACTTC.

The chain is built from TRBV7-8 and TRBJ1-5; D gene uncertain. Germline CDR1 reads SGHVS; CDR2 reads FQNEAQ. There are 14 residues in the CDR3. The V end lost 3 bases, the J end lost 7 bases, and 13 bases lay between the germline ends. The CDR3 protein is CASSLDGLRQPQHF. In DNA, the CDR3 is TGTGCCAGCAGCTTGGACGGGTTAAGGCAGCCCCAGCATTTT.

This sequence joins TRBV7-2 and TRBJ1-3; TRBD1 matches at 7 bases. This CDR3 region has 17 residues. The V and J ends lost 1 base and 3 bases, in that order; junction bases with no gene match: 9. Germline V CDR1 and CDR2: SGHTA, FQGNSA. CDR3 DNA sequence: TGTGCCAGCAGCTTAGGGTTGGGGACAGCTTTTGGAAACACCATATATTTT. It is translated as CASSLGLGTAFGNTIYF.

Here the CDR3 DNA reads TGTGCCTGGAGCAGGAGGGCCTACGAGCAGTACTTC. It specifies CAWSRRAYEQYF. The rearrangement links TRBV30 to TRBJ2-7; D possibly corresponds to TRBD2 (6 bases). In germline, CDR1 is GTSNPN, CDR2 SVGIG (reference sequence). The V end was cut by 3 bases, the J end by 2 bases, with 8 bases between. This CDR3 has 12 amino acids. The variable domain in full, completed from reference TRBV30 and TRBJ2-7, reads SQTIHQWPATLVQPVGSPLSLECTVEGTSNPNLYWYRQAAGRGLQLLFYSVGIGQISSEVPQNLSASRPQDRQFILSSKKLLLSDSGFYLCAWSRRAYEQYFGPGTRLTVT.

The chain is built from TRBV29-1 and TRBJ2-3, with 8 nucleotides matching TRBD1. Germline-derived CDR1 and CDR2 are SQVTM and ANQGSEA. Trimming at V came to 3 bases and at J to 4 bases, leaving 9 bases not matched to a gene. CDR3 length: 15 residues. The CDR3 nucleotides read TGCAGCGTTGAGGGGGGCAGGACAGGGCCAGATACGCAGTATTTT. This encodes CSVEGGRTGPDTQYF.

This rearrangement joins TRBV27 to TRBJ2-5; 11 nucleotides match TRBD2. This CDR3 region has 16 residues. Germline V lookup: CDR1 MNHEY, CDR2 SMNVEV (reference sequence). V lost 5 bases to trimming and J lost 1 base; unmatched junction nucleotides: 6. CDR3 sequence: CASSPTSGRLQETQYF. CDR3 nucleotide sequence: TGTGCCAGCAGTCCAACTAGCGGGAGACTCCAAGAGACCCAGTACTTC.

J is TRBJ1-5 and V is TRBV28; TRBD1 is a possible D gene (5 bases). The CDR3 covers 15 residues. Germline V gene sequence: CDR1 MDHEN, CDR2 SYDVKM. Trimming pared 3 bases from V and 2 bases from J, leaving 11 bases between. CDR3 amino acids: CASSLRGRGNQPQHF. In nucleotides, the CDR3 is TGTGCCAGCAGTTTGCGGGGCAGGGGCAATCAGCCCCAGCATTTT. Full variable domain (missing parts from reference TRBV28 and TRBJ1-5): DVKVTQSSRYLVKRTGEKVFLECVQDMDHENMFWYRQDPGLGLRLIYFSYDVKMKEKGDIPEGYSVSREKKERFSLILESASTNQTSMYLCASSLRGRGNQPQHFGDGTRLSIL.

The V and J genes are TRBV5-1 and TRBJ2-1; 7 bases map to TRBD1. CDR3 length: 14 residues. V lost 3 bases, J lost 0 bases, and 0 bases stayed unmatched. Germline CDR1 is SGHRS and CDR2 is YFSETQ. CDR3 nucleotide sequence: TGCGCCAGCAGCTGGGACAGCTCCTACAATGAGCAGTTCTTC. Protein: CASSWDSSYNEQFF.

The chain has TRBV5-1 and TRBJ1-1, with D perhaps matching TRBD1 (6 bases). CDR1 is SGHRS, CDR2 YFSETQ, per germline. This CDR3 has 12 residues. Deletions cut 1 base from V and 11 bases from J, with 12 bases between. Here the CDR3 reads CASSLKQGEAFF. CDR3 DNA: TGCGCCAGCAGCTTGAAACAGGGCGAGGCTTTCTTT.